The T cell receptor beta chain described here comes from a study of OX40 agonist ivuxolimab in advanced cancers. Study details: Allowance was made for prior anti-PD-1, anti-PD-L1 or anti-CTLA-4 therapy, and roughly 40% had some. The study's findings and limits: Blood T cells, both CD4+ and CD8+, expanded clonally by week 6 at 0.1 to 3.0 mg/kg. Also showing low normalized T-cell clonal expansion were some of the nonresponders.

V lost 5 bases and J 10 bases, leaving 9 bases between the germline ends. CDR3 length: 11 residues. Germline V gene sequence: CDR1 SGHNT, CDR2 YENEEA. Sequencing used immunoSEQ multiplex PCR; TCRdb keeps in-frame clones, though not all of them. The table has more than 80,000 clones, about 89% seen once. Details on this clone: Its target is unknown.

This chain links TRBV11-3 with TRBJ2-1; D is perhaps TRBD1 (5 bases). Specimen: CD4+ or CD8+ T cells sorted from blood, collected in a trial of the OX40 agonist ivuxolimab. The receptor's source is an adult with an advanced solid tumor such as melanoma, head and neck, liver or kidney cancer. As DNA, the CDR3 is TGTGCCAGCAGCCGACAGCTAGAGCAGTTCTTC. As protein: CASSRQLEQFF. The variable domain in full, completed from reference TRBV11-3 and TRBJ2-1, reads EAGVVQSPRYKIIEKKQPVAFWCNPISGHNTLYWYLQNLGQGPELLIRYENEEAVDDSQLPKDRFSAERLKGVDSTLKIQPAELGDSAVYLCASSRQLEQFFGPGTRLTVL.